Listed below are T cell receptor beta chains from one sample, sequenced in a study of cytomegalovirus exposure and HLA in healthy donors. Assay: immunoSEQ multiplex PCR; the TCRdb copy retains only in-frame clones and omits some. The repertoire holds roughly 90,000 clones, with approximately 78% as singletons. Sequenced input: PBMCs. These receptors all come from a woman aged 40-49 years in good health and CMV-seropositive. CDR3s include the opening cysteine and the closing phenylalanine or tryptophan. D genes are given only for firm matches. Clone size is given for some rows only: seen once, a few or many times, or a class if the clone is expanded.

abundance | d_gene | j_gene | v_gene | CDR3aa | CDR3nt
NA | NA | TRBJ1-5 | TRBV30 | CAWSPSGNQPQHF | TGTGCCTGGAGTCCGTCAGGTAATCAGCCCCAGCATTTT
NA | NA | TRBJ1-2 | TRBV7-9 | CASNRGYGYTF | TGTGCCAGCAACCGAGGGTATGGCTACACCTTC
NA | NA | TRBJ2-3 | TRBV6-1 | CASSFQGQTDTQYF | TGTGCCAGCAGCTTTCAAGGACAGACAGATACGCAGTATTTT
few | NA | TRBJ1-5 | TRBV2 | CASSKNGGDSNQPQHF | TGTGCCAGCAGTAAGAACGGGGGGGATAGCAATCAGCCCCAGCATTTT
NA | TRBD2 | TRBJ2-5 | TRBV5-4 | CASSPGGGGGETQYF | TGTGCCAGCAGCCCCGGGGGGGGTGGGGGCGAGACCCAGTACTTC
NA | TRBD2 | TRBJ2-1 | TRBV12-5 | CASGLWVAGNEQFF | TGTGCTAGTGGTTTGTGGGTAGCGGGGAATGAGCAGTTCTTC
few | NA | TRBJ1-1 | TRBV4-3 | CASSQVMGPGSVF | TGCGCCAGCAGCCAGGTTATGGGGCCGGGCTCCGTCTTT
once | NA | TRBJ1-5 | TRBV27 | CASSLSRNQPQHF | TGTGCCAGCAGTTTATCCAGGAATCAGCCCCAGCATTTT
NA | TRBD2 | TRBJ2-3 | TRBV5-5 | CASSLGLAGTDTQYF | TGTGCCAGCAGCTTGGGACTAGCAGGCACAGATACGCAGTATTTT
NA | TRBD1 | TRBJ1-1 | TRBV18 | CASSFDRAVSTEAFF | TGTGCCAGCTCATTCGACAGGGCGGTGTCCACTGAAGCTTTCTTT
NA | NA | TRBJ2-2 | TRBV5-1 | CASRLIWNTGELFF | TGCGCCAGCAGACTAATATGGAACACCGGGGAGCTGTTTTTT
NA | NA | TRBJ1-1 | TRBV10-3 | CAIYGEGGKTEAFF | TGTGCCATTTACGGGGAGGGAGGGAAAACTGAAGCTTTCTTT
few | NA | TRBJ2-1 | TRBV7-9 | CASSYLPPTRSDEQFF | TGTGCCAGCAGCTATCTCCCGCCTACCCGATCGGATGAGCAGTTCTTC
NA | NA | TRBJ2-5 | TRBV10-3 | CAISESDGGGETQYF | TGTGCCATCAGTGAGTCGGATGGGGGCGGGGAGACCCAGTACTTC
NA | TRBD2 | TRBJ2-3 | TRBV4-3 | CASSQMIRTSGTTDTQYF | TGCGCCAGCAGCCAGATGATCCGGACTAGCGGAACCACAGATACGCAGTATTTT
NA | TRBD2 | TRBJ2-2 | TRBV9 | CASSARGTSATGELFF | TGTGCCAGCAGCGCCCGGGGGACTAGCGCGACCGGGGAGCTGTTTTTT
NA | NA | TRBJ1-2 | TRBV7-2 | CASSLGGPSVGGYTF | TGTGCCAGCAGCTTAGGAGGGCCCTCCGTAGGTGGCTACACCTTC
few | TRBD2 | TRBJ2-1 | TRBV9 | CASSVGGRGYNEQFF | TGTGCCAGCAGCGTAGGCGGGAGGGGGTACAATGAGCAGTTCTTC
NA | NA | TRBJ2-3 | TRBV29-1 | CSVLLSAADTQYF | TGCAGCGTTCTTTTATCGGCGGCGGATACGCAGTATTTT
NA | TRBD1 | TRBJ1-2 | TRBV6-6 | CASTNRGTGANYGYTF | TGTGCCAGCACTAACAGGGGAACAGGGGCTAACTATGGCTACACCTTC
NA | TRBD1 | TRBJ1-5 | TRBV7-2 | CASSFDLTGDQPQHF | TGTGCCAGCAGCTTTGATTTGACAGGGGATCAACCCCAGCATTTT
NA | TRBD2 | TRBJ2-7 | TRBV27 | CASSWVWREEDYEQYF | TGTGCCAGCAGTTGGGTGTGGCGGGAGGAGGACTACGAGCAGTACTTC
few | NA | TRBJ1-5 | TRBV27 | CASSGRFNQPQHF | TGTGCCAGCAGTGGCAGATTTAATCAGCCCCAGCATTTT
NA | TRBD1 | TRBJ2-7 | TRBV11-2 | CASSLEQGPSYEQYF | TGTGCCAGCAGCTTAGAACAGGGGCCCTCCTACGAGCAGTACTTC
NA | NA | TRBJ2-1 | TRBV29-1 | CSVGGGAWDEQFF | TGCAGCGTTGGGGGCGGGGCATGGGATGAGCAGTTCTTC
NA | NA | TRBJ2-3 | TRBV27 | CASFPRQAYTDTQYF | TGTGCCAGCTTCCCGAGACAGGCGTACACAGATACGCAGTATTTT
once | TRBD1 | TRBJ2-7 | TRBV18 | CASSPDRAGQYF | TGTGCCAGCTCACCGGACAGGGCCGGGCAGTACTTC
NA | TRBD2 | TRBJ2-3 | TRBV5-1 | CASSRTSGRSGQYF | TGCGCCAGCAGTCGGACTAGCGGGAGGTCCGGGCAGTATTTT
NA | NA | TRBJ2-7 | TRBV7-3 | CASSSALDTAQYF | TGTGCCAGCAGCTCGGCTCTCGACACTGCGCAGTACTTC
NA | TRBD1 | TRBJ1-4 | TRBV7-2 | CASSSLVIQGANEKLFF | TGTGCCAGCAGCTCGCTCGTCATACAGGGGGCGAATGAAAAACTGTTTTTT
NA | NA | TRBJ2-4 | TRBV7-9 | CASSARLEAGNIQYF | TGTGCCAGCAGCGCGAGACTAGAAGCCGGAAACATTCAGTACTTC
NA | NA | TRBJ1-1 | TRBV21-1 | CASSKEPSGNCAEAFF | TGTGCCAGCAGCAAAGAGCCTTCAGGGAACTGCGCTGAAGCTTTCTTT
NA | NA | TRBJ2-3 | TRBV5-1 | CASSLGQDFTDTQYF | TGCGCCAGCAGCTTGGGGCAGGATTTCACAGATACGCAGTATTTT
NA | NA | TRBJ2-3 | TRBV4-3 | CASSQDEDVGTQYF | TGCGCCAGCAGCCAAGACGAGGATGTAGGTACGCAGTATTTT
NA | TRBD2 | TRBJ2-3 | TRBV29-1 | CSVEELGTSGRAGVDTQYF | TGCAGCGTTGAAGAATTGGGAACTAGCGGGAGGGCCGGGGTGGATACGCAGTATTTT
NA | TRBD2 | TRBJ2-3 | TRBV29-1 | CSVRKTSEDTQYF | TGCAGCGTCCGGAAGACTAGCGAAGATACGCAGTATTTT
NA | NA | TRBJ1-1 | TRBV7-9 | CASSHTYTEAFF | TGTGCCAGCAGCCACACGTACACTGAAGCTTTCTTT
NA | NA | TRBJ2-7 | TRBV11-3 | CASSSSTLGLTRRYEQYF | NA
few | TRBD2 | TRBJ2-3 | TRBV19 | CATGTSASWTSTDTQYF | TGTGCCACCGGGACTAGCGCGTCCTGGACTAGCACAGATACGCAGTATTTT
NA | TRBD2 | TRBJ2-2 | TRBV28 | CASFSLAGGLGELFF | TGTGCCAGCTTCAGTCTAGCGGGAGGGCTCGGGGAGCTGTTTTTT
NA | NA | TRBJ2-4 | TRBV28 | CASSMSLDLAKNIQYF | TGTGCCAGCAGTATGAGTCTCGATCTAGCCAAAAACATTCAGTACTTC
NA | NA | TRBJ2-3 | TRBV27 | CASSLEGAGDTQYF | TGTGCCAGCAGTTTAGAGGGCGCGGGAGATACGCAGTATTTT
NA | TRBD2 | TRBJ2-7 | TRBV5-4 | CASSSPQGGDYSYEQYF | TGTGCCAGCAGCTCCCCCCAGGGAGGGGACTACTCCTACGAGCAGTACTTC
NA | TRBD1 | TRBJ2-5 | TRBV5-1 | CASSLATGTARETQYF | TGCGCCAGCAGCTTGGCCACCGGGACAGCCCGGGAGACCCAGTACTTC
NA | NA | TRBJ2-3 | TRBV2 | CASSELLAGTDTQYF | TGTGCCAGCAGTGAGCTACTAGCCGGCACAGATACGCAGTATTTT